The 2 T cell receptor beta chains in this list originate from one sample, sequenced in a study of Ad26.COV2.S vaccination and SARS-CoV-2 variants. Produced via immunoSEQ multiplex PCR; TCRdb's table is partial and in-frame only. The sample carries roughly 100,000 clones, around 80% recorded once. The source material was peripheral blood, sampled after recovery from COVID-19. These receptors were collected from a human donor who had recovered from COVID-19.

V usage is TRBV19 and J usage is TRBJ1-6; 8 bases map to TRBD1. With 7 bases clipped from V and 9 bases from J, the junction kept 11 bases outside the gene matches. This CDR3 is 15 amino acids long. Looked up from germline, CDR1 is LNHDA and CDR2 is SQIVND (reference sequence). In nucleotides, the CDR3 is TGTGCCAGTAAGTCGGTGACAGGGGAGAGTTCACCCCTCCACTTT. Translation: CASKSVTGESSPLHF. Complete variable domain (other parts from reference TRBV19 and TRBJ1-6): DGGITQSPKYLFRKEGQNVTLSCEQNLNHDAMYWYRQDPGQGLRLIYYSQIVNDFQKGDIAEGYSVSREKKESFPLTVTSAQKNPTAFYLCASKSVTGESSPLHFGNGTRLTVT.

The CDR3, as DNA: TGTGCCAGCAGCCTAGGCAGAGCCGGGACAAAAAACACCATATATTTT. It encodes CASSLGRAGTKNTIYF. The rearrangement uses TRBV3-1 (or the pseudogene TRBV3-2) and TRBJ1-3; D perhaps matches TRBD1 (6 bases). Germline-derived CDR1 and CDR2 are LGHDT and YNNKEL (reference sequence). This CDR3 spans 16 amino acids. The V and J ends lost 4 bases and 6 bases respectively, with 19 bases between them.